These 7 T cell receptor beta chains share one sample of origin, sequenced in a study of kidney transplant recipient with SARS-CoV-2 infection. TCRdb re-analysed the reads in MiXCR, keeping a single row per CDR3 protein. The sample lists 200,000 to 300,000 distinct CDR3 sequences, around 26% occurring once. Sequences were derived from a blood sample, sampled at baseline and on day 111 from a kidney transplant recipient. These receptors were obtained from a young adult male patient who had COVID-19 and was a kidney transplant recipient. The T cells may come from the graft donor.

This clonotype was found once. With a far larger clone one base away, a read error is the likely cause. The J gene is TRBJ2-5, the V gene TRBV21-1; TRBD2, the table's D call, was not compared with the DNA. Judging by the DNA end, TRBJ2-7 fits better; the J call may be wrong. TRBV21-1 is a pseudogene locus. The CDR3 totals 15 residues. CDR3: CASSMTNGRHYEQYF. CDR3 DNA sequence: TGTGCCAGCAGCATGACTAACGGGAGGCACTACGAGCAGTACTTC.

CDR3 sequence (DNA): TGTGCCAGCAGTCGGGGACAGGGGACGGGCGGAGATACGCAGTATTTT. Translating gives CASSRGQGTGGDTQYF. V is TRBV12-3 or TRBV12-4 and J is TRBJ2-3; the match to TRBD1 covers 10 bases. The CDR3 consists of 16 residues. The ends lost 5 bases at V and 5 bases at J; junction bases unmatched: 10.

As to this clonotype: A read error may explain this, as a much larger clone is one base away. The chain uses TRBV19 and TRBJ1-1; perhaps TRBD1 as D (5 bases). V shed 1 base and J shed 5 bases, with 8 bases lying between them. CDR1 LNHDA and CDR2 SQIVND come from the germline V gene (reference sequence). CDR3 length: 13 residues. The DNA of the CDR3 is TGTGCCAGTAGTATAGGCAGGGAAACTGAAGCTTTCTTT. Translation: CASSIGRETEAFF.

This sequence joins TRBV5-6 and TRBJ1-2, with unresolved D. The CDR3 loop spans 16 amino acids. In germline, CDR1 is SGHDT, CDR2 YYEEEE. V lost 7 bases and J 4 bases, leaving 23 bases between the germline ends. In nucleotides, the CDR3 is TGTGCCAGCGCCAACCACAATAGTCGAAAGGCCTATGGCTACACCTTC. Residues: CASANHNSRKAYGYTF.

Details on this clonotype: This clone may be a read error of a much larger clone one base away. The gene calls are TRBV12-3 or TRBV12-4 and TRBJ1-1; TRBD1 aligns across 10 bases. This CDR3 has 15 amino acids. Trimming took 5 bases from V and 10 from J; bases not matched to a gene: 13. This CDR3 reads CASSPGWGQGRGAFF. The CDR3, as DNA: TGTGCCAGCAGTCCCGGATGGGGACAGGGGAGGGGAGCTTTCTTT.

Points on this clonotype: Being one base from a much bigger clone, this may be a read error. The rearrangement links TRBV5-6 to TRBJ1-5, with TRBD1 identical over 10 bases. Germline CDR1 is SGHDT and CDR2 is YYEEEE. This CDR3 contains 18 residues. CDR3 coding DNA: TGTGCCAGCAGCGTCCGGGACAGGGGTACGTATAGCAGTCAGCCCCAGCATTTT. As protein: CASSVRDRGTYSSQPQHF.

This clonotype occurred many times. This chain uses TRBV6-5 with TRBJ1-2; tentatively, D is TRBD1 (6 bases). Germline CDR1 is MNHEY and CDR2 is SVGAGI. CDR3 length: 13 amino acids. With 2 bases removed from V and 8 bases from J, the gap between germline ends came to 12 bases. The CDR3 here is CASSYQGGRGYTF. CDR3 DNA sequence: TGTGCCAGCAGTTACCAAGGGGGGCGAGGCTACACCTTC.